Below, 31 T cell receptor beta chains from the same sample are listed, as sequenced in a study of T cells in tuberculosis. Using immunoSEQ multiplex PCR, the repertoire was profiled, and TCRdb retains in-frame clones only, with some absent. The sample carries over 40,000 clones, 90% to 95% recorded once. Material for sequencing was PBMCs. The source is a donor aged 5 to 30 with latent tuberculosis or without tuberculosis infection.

The CDR3 DNA is TGCGCCAGCAGTTTCGGACAGACAGCAGATACGCAGTATTTT. This translates into CASSFGQTADTQYF. The chain carries TRBV5-1 and TRBJ2-3; maybe TRBD1 (6 bases). The CDR3 spans 14 residues. V lost 5 bases and J 4 bases, leaving 14 bases between the germline ends. Germline values: CDR1 SGHRS, CDR2 YFSETQ. Together with reference TRBV5-1 and TRBJ2-3, the CDR3 gives the full variable domain: KAGVTQTPRYLIKTRGQQVTLSCSPISGHRSVSWYQQTPGQGLQFLFEYFSETQRNKGNFPGRFSGRQFSNSRSEMNVSTLELGDSALYLCASSFGQTADTQYFGPGTRLTVL.

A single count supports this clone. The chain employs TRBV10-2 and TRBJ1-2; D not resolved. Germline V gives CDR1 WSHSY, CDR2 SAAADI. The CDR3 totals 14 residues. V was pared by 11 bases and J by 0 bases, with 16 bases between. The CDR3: CASSPGRANYGYTF. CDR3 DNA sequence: TGCGCCTCCTCTCCTGGGAGGGCTAACTATGGCTACACCTTC.

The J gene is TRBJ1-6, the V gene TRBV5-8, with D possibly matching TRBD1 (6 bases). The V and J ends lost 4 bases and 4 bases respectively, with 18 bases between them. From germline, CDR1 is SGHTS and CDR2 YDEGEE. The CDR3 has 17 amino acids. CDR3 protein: CASSPGTPGSYNSPLHF. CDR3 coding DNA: TGTGCCAGCAGCCCCGGGACACCAGGATCATATAATTCACCCCTCCACTTT. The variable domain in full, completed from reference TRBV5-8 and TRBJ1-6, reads EAGVTQSPTHLIKTRGQQATLRCSPISGHTSVYWYQQALGLGLQFLLWYDEGEERNRGNFPPRFSGRQFPNYSSELNVNALELEDSALYLCASSPGTPGSYNSPLHFGNGTRLTVT.

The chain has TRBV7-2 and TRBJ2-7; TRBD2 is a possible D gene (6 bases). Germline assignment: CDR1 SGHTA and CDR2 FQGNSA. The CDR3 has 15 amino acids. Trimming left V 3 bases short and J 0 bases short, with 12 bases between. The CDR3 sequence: CASSLTGVNSYEQYF. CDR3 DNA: TGTGCCAGCAGCTTGACGGGGGTTAACTCCTACGAGCAGTACTTC.

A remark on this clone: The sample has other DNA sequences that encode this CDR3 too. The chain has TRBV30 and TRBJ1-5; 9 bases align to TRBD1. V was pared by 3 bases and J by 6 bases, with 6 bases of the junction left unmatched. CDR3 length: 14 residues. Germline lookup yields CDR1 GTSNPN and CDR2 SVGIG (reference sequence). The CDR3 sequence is CAWSLGQGRQPQHF. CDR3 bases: TGTGCCTGGAGCCTGGGACAGGGTCGTCAGCCCCAGCATTTT.

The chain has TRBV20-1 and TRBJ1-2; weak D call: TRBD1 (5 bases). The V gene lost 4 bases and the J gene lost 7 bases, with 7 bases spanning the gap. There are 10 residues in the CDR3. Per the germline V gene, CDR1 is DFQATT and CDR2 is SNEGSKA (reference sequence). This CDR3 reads CSAITGGYTF. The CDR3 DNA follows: TGCAGTGCTATTACAGGTGGCTACACCTTC.

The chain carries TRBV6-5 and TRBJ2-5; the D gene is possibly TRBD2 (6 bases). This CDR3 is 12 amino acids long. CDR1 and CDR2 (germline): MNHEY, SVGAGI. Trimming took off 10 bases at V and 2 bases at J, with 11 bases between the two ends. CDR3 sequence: CANGGGQETQYF. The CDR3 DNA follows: TGTGCCAACGGGGGAGGTCAAGAGACCCAGTACTTC.

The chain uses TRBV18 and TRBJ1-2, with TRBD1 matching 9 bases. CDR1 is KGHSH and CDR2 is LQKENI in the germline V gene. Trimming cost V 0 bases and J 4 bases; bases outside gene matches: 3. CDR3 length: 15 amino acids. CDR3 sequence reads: CASSPPGTGTYGYTF. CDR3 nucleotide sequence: TGTGCCAGCTCACCACCGGGGACAGGGACCTATGGCTACACCTTC.

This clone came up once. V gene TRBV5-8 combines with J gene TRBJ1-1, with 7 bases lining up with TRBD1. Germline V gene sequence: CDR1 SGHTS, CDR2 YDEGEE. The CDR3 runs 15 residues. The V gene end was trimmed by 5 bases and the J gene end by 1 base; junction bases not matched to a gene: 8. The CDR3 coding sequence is TGTGCCAGCAGAACCGACAGGGTGGGGAACACTGAAGCTTTCTTT. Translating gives CASRTDRVGNTEAFF.

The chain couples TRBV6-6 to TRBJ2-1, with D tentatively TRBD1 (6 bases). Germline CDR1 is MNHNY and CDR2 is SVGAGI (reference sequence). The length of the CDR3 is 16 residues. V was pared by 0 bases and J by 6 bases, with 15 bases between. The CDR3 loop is CASSYSGRGYPNEQFF. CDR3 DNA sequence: TGTGCCAGCAGTTACTCAGGCAGGGGTTACCCCAATGAGCAGTTCTTC.

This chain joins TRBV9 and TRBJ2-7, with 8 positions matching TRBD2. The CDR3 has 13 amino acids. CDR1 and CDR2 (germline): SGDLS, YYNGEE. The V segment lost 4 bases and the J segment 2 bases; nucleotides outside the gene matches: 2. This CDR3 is CASSPGGAYEQYF. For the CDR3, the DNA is TGTGCCAGCAGCCCGGGAGGGGCCTACGAGCAGTACTTC.

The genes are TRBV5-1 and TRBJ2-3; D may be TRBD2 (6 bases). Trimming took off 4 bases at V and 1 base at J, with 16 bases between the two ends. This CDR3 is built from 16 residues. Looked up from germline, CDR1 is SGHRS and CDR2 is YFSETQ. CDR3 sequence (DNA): TGCGCCAGCAGCCCGGGGGTAGCCGCCGGCACAGATACGCAGTATTTT. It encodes CASSPGVAAGTDTQYF.

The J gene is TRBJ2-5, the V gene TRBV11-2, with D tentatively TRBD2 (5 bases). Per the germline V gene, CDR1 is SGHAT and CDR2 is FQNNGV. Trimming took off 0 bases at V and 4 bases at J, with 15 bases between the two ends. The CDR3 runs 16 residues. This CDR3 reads CASSLDLGGWAETQYF. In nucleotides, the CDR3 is TGTGCCAGCAGCTTAGATTTAGGCGGGTGGGCAGAGACCCAGTACTTC.

This CDR3 is CASSLLPLPGGLWDEQFF. The CDR3, as DNA: TGTGCCAGCAGTTTACTCCCCTTGCCGGGGGGGCTATGGGATGAGCAGTTCTTC. The rearrangement joins TRBV27 to TRBJ2-1; 8 bases agree with TRBD2. The length of the CDR3 is 18 residues. Unmatched junction bases numbered 17, after V lost 2 bases and J lost 8 bases. Germline V gives CDR1 MNHEY, CDR2 SMNVEV (reference sequence).

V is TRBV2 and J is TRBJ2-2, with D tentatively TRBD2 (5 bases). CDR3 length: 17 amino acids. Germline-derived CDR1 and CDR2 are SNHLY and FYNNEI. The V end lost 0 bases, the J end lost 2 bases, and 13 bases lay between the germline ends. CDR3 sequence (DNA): TGTGCCAGCAGTGAAGCGCTTGCCGGACTTAACACCGGGGAGCTGTTTTTT. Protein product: CASSEALAGLNTGELFF.

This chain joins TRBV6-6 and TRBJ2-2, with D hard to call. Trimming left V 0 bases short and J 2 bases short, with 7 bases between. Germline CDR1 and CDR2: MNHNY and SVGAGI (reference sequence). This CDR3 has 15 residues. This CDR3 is CASSYSTGNTGELFF. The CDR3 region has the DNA TGTGCCAGCAGTTACTCTACGGGTAACACCGGGGAGCTGTTTTTT.

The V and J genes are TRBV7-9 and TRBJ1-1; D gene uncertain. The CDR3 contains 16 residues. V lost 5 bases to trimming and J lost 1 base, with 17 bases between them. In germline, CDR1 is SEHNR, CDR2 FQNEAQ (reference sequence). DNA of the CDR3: TGTGCCAGCAGCCTCAATGAAAAACAGAGGAACACTGAAGCTTTCTTT. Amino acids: CASSLNEKQRNTEAFF.

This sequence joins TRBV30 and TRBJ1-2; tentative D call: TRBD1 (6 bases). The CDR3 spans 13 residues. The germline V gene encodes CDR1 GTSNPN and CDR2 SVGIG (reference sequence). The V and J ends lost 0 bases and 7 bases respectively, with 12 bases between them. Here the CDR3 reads CAWSVRGAGGYTF. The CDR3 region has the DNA TGTGCCTGGAGTGTACGGGGGGCCGGTGGCTACACCTTC. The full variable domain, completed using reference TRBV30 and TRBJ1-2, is SQTIHQWPATLVQPVGSPLSLECTVEGTSNPNLYWYRQAAGRGLQLLFYSVGIGQISSEVPQNLSASRPQDRQFILSSKKLLLSDSGFYLCAWSVRGAGGYTFGSGTRLTVV.

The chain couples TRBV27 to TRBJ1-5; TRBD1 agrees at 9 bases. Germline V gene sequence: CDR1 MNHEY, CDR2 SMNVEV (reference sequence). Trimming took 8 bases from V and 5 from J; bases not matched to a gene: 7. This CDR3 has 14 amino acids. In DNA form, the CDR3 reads TGTGCCAGCGCAACAGGGGGCGCTGATCAGCCCCAGCATTTT. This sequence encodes CASATGGADQPQHF.

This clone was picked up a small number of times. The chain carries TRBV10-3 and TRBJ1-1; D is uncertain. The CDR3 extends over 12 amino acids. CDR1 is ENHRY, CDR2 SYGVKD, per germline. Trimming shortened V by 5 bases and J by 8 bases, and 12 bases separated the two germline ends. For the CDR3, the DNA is TGTGCCATCAGTATAGGACTCTCCGAAGCTTTCTTT. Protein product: CAISIGLSEAFF.

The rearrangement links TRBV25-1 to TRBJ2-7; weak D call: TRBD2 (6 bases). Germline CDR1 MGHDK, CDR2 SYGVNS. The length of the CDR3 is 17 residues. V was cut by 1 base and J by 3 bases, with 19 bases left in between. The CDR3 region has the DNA TGTGCCAGCAGTGAATCCGGGACTGGCTTATCCTTCTACGAGCAGTACTTC. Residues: CASSESGTGLSFYEQYF.

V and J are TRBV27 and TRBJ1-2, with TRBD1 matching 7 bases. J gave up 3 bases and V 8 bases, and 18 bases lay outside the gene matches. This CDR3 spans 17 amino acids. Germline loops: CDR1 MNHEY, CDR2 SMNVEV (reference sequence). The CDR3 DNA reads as TGTGCCAGCGCTTTCCGAGGATCATCCGACAGGGACTATGGCTACACCTTC. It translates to CASAFRGSSDRDYGYTF.

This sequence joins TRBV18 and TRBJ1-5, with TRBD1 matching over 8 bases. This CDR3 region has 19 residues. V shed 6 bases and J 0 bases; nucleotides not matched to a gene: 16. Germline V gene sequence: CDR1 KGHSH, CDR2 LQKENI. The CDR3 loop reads CASSPPGQGGAYSNQPQHF. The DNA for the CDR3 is TGTGCCAGCTCGCCTCCCGGACAGGGTGGGGCTTATAGCAATCAGCCCCAGCATTTT.

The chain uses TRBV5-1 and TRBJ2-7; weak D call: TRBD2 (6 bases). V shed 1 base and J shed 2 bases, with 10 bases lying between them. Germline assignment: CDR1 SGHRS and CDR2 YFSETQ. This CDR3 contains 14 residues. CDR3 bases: TGCGCCAGCAGCTTGTCGGGAGTCACCTACGAGCAGTACTTC. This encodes CASSLSGVTYEQYF.

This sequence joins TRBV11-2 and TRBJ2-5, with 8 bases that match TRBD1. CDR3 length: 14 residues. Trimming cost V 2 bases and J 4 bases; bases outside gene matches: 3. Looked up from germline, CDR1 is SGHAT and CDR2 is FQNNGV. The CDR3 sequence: CASSLQGAGETQYF. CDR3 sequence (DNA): TGTGCCAGCAGCTTACAGGGGGCTGGAGAGACCCAGTACTTC.

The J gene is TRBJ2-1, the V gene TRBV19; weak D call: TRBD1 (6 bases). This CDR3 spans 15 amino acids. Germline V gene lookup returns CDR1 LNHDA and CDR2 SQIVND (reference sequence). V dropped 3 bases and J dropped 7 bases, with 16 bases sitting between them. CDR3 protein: CASSIATARGNEQFF. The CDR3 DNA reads TGTGCCAGTAGTATCGCGACAGCGAGGGGGAATGAGCAGTTCTTC.

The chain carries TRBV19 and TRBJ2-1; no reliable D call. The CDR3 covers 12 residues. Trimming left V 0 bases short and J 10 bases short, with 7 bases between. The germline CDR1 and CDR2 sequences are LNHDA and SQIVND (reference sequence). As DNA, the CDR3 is TGTGCCAGTAGTATAGATGGCGGAGAGCAGTTCTTC. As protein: CASSIDGGEQFF.

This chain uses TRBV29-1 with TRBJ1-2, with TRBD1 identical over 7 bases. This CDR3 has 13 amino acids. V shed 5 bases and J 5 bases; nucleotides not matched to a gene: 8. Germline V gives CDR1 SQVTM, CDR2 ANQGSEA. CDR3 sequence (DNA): TGCAGCGTTCGGCTTGGGGGACAGTATGGCTACACCTTC. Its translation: CSVRLGGQYGYTF.

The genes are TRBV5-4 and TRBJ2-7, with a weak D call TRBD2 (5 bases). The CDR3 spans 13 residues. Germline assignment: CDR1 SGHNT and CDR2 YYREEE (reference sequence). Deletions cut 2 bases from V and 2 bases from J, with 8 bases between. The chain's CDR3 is CASSLNGAYEQYF. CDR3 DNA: TGTGCCAGCAGCTTAAACGGGGCCTACGAGCAGTACTTC.

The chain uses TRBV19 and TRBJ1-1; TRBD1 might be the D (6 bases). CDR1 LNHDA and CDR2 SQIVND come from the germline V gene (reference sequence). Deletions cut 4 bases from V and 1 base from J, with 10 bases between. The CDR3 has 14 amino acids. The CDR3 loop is CASSTGDENTEAFF. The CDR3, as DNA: TGTGCCAGTAGTACAGGGGACGAGAACACTGAAGCTTTCTTT.

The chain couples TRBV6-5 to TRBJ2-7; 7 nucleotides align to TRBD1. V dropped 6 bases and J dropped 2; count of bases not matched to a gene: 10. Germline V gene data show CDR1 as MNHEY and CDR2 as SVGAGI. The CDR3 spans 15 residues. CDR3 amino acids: CASRRDSRPPYEQYF. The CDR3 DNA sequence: TGTGCCAGCAGAAGGGACAGCCGACCCCCCTACGAGCAGTACTTC.